This T cell receptor (beta chain) was sequenced in a study of T cells in Graves' hyperthyroidism and ophthalmopathy. About the study: The initial diagnosis was the point when peripheral blood was collected, ahead of any treatment.

Amplification of TCR beta CDR3 regions was performed using RNA transcripts as template. In the first-round RT-PCR of the TCR CDR3, the HTBI primer set was used. TCRdb re-derived calls from the multiplex PCR reads in MiXCR, one entry per CDR3 protein. The sample has 270,000 or so distinct CDR3 sequences, roughly 15% seen once. Trimming took 3 bases from V and 0 from J, leaving 6 bases between them. This CDR3 comprises 13 residues. Looked up from germline, CDR1 is SGHDT and CDR2 is YYEEEE. Any symptoms of ophthalmopathy came after the first hyperthyroidism diagnosis, from which the blood sample dates. This clonotype was seen many times. Its target is not known. Overall study findings and caveats: Blood held most thyroid clonotypes expanded above 0.001 frequency.

The chain combines TRBV5-6 with TRBJ1-1, with a weak D call TRBD1 (6 bases). The source is a woman aged 50 to 60 with Graves' hyperthyroidism that later progressed to Graves' ophthalmopathy. Sequencing was done on a sample of blood. The DNA of the CDR3 is TGTGCCAGCAGCTGGGACATGAACACTGAAGCTTTCTTT. Protein: CASSWDMNTEAFF.